The text below deals with one TCR beta chain. In the original processing: Amplification with reference gene primers provided the estimates of nucleated cell counts. Profiling relied on immunoSEQ multiplex PCR, and the TCRdb table lists in-frame clones only, not all of them. That table gives V, J and clone size, and the DNA gave D and trimming. The sample includes roughly 200,000 clones, about 86% of them seen just once. This sample stems from a study of blood T cell repertoires in COVID-19. Across the whole study: Sites in the United States, Italy and Spain provided acute and convalescent COVID-19 samples. PBMCs, B-cell-depleted T cells, or T cells were the source of the cDNA or gDNA that made up the material.

Cohort assignment relied on participant-reported clinical history. This CDR3 has 16 residues. CDR1 and CDR2 from the germline V gene are SGHNT and YYREEE (reference sequence). Trimming cost V 2 bases and J 1 base; bases outside gene matches: 3. The specimen sequenced was PBMCs or T cells enriched from blood (not recorded which). The receptor comes from a woman aged 40 to 55 in a cohort exposed to, infected with or recovered from COVID-19 (not recorded which). The chain carries TRBV5-4 and TRBJ2-1; 10 bases match TRBD2. The CDR3 loop reads CASSLGAGGSYNEQFF. CDR3 sequence (DNA): TGTGCCAGCAGCTTAGGAGCGGGAGGGTCCTACAATGAGCAGTTCTTC.